The present entry profiles one TCR beta chain with its context. Its specificity is unknown. The source of the sample is a study of cytomegalovirus exposure and HLA in healthy donors. Whole-study results and caveats: The investigators catalogued 164 TCR beta chains as cytomegalovirus-associated. TCR beta chain V- and J-gene trimming was linked, in a later analysis, to a missense variant in DCLRE1C.

PCR involved 60 Vbeta and 13 Jbeta primers. Method: immunoSEQ multiplex PCR; TCRdb's copy keeps in-frame clones and lacks some. Among about 120,000 clones listed, 74% were seen once. The V gene's germline CDR1 is MDHEN and CDR2 SYDVKM. V was trimmed by 2 bases and J by 5 bases, leaving 7 bases between them. This CDR3 has 12 residues. The sequenced sample consisted of PBMCs. The chain recombines TRBV28 with TRBJ2-7, with D possibly TRBD2 on 5 matching bases. This TCR was sampled from a human donor in good health. CDR3 DNA sequence: TGTGCCAGCAGTTTAGTAGCGAACGAGCAGTACTTC. The encoded protein is CASSLVANEQYF.